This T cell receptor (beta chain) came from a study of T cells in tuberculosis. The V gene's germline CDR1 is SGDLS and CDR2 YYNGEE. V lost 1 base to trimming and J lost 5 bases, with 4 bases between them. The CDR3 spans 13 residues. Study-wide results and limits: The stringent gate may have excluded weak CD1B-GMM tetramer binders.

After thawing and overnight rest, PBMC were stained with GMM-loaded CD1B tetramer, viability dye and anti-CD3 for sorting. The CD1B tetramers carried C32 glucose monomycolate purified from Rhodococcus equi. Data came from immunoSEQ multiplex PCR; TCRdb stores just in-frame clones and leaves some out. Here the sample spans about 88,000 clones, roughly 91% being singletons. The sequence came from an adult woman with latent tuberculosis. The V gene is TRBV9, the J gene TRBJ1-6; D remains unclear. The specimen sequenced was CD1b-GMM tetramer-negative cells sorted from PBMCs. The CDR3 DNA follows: TGTGCCAGCAGCGTACAGAATAATTCACCCCTCCACTTT. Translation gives CASSVQNNSPLHF.